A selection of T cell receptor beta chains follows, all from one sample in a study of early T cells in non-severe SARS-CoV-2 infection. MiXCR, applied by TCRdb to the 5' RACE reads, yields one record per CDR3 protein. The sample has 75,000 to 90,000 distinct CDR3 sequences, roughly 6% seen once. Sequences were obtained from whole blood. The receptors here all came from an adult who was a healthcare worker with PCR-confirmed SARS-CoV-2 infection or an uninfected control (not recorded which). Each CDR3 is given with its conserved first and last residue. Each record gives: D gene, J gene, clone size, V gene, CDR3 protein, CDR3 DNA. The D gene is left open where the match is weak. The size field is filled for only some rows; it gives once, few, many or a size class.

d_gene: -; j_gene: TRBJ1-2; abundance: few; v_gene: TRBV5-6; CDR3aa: CASSFRRQGMANGYTF; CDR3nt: TGTGCCAGCAGCTTTCGTCGCCAGGGGATGGCTAATGGCTACACCTTC
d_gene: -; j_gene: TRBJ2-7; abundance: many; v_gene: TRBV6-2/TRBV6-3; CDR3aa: CASSLRGVSEQYF; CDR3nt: TGTGCCAGCAGTCTTCGAGGGGTGAGCGAGCAGTACTTC
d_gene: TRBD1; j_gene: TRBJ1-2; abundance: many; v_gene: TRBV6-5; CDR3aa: CASSYLGTGDSNYGYTF; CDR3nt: TGTGCCAGCAGTTACCTGGGGACAGGAGACTCAAACTATGGCTACACCTTC
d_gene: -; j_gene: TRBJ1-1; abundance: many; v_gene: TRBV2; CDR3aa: CASSPNRATEAFF; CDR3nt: TGTGCCAGCAGTCCAAACAGGGCCACTGAAGCTTTCTTT
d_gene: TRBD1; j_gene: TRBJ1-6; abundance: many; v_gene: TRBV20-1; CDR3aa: CSASRDRGWNSPLHF; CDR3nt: TGCAGTGCTAGCCGGGACAGGGGATGGAATTCACCCCTCCACTTT
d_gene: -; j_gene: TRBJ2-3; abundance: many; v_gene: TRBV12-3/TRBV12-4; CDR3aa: CASSFRSRTDTQYF; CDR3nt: TGTGCCAGCAGTTTTCGCTCCCGCACAGATACGCAGTATTTT
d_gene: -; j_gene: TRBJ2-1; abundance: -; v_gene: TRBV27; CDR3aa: CASSLFGFGNEQFF; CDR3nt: TGTGCCAGCAGTTTATTTGGTTTTGGGAATGAGCAGTTCTTC
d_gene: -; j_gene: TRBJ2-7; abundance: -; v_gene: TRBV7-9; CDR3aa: CASSFTAQGHEQYF; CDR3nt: TGTGCCAGCAGTTTTACCGCACAGGGTCACGAGCAGTACTTC
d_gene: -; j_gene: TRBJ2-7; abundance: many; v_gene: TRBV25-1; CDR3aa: CASAWAGAYEQYF; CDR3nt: TGTGCCAGCGCCTGGGCAGGCGCTTACGAGCAGTACTTC
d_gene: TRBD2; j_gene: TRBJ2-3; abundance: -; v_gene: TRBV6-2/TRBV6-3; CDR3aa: CASRSAGAGTDTQYF; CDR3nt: TGTGCCAGCAGATCCGCGGGAGCAGGCACAGATACGCAGTATTTT
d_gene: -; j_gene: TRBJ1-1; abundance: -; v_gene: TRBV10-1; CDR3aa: CASSEGSYTEAFF; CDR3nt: TGCGCCAGCAGTGAGGGTAGCTACACTGAAGCTTTCTTT
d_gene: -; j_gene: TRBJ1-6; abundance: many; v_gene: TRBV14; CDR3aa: CASSQGSRGGSSLHF; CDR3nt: TGTGCCAGCAGCCAAGGGTCGCGGGGAGGTAGTTCCCTCCACTTT
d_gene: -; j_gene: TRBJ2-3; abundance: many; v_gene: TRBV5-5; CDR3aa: CASSVPPDTQYF; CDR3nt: TGTGCCAGCAGTGTGCCCCCAGATACGCAGTATTTT
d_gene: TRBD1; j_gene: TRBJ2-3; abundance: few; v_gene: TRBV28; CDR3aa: CASSGQGSDTQYF; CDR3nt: TGTGCCAGCAGTGGACAGGGTTCGGATACGCAGTATTTT
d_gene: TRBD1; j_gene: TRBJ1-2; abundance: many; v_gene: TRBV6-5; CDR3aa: CASSYRAGQGGGYTF; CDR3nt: TGTGCCAGCAGTTACAGGGCTGGACAGGGGGGAGGCTACACCTTC
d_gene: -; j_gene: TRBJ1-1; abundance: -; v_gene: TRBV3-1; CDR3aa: CASSQRAGKGEAFF; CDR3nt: TGTGCCAGCAGCCAAAGGGCAGGGAAGGGTGAAGCTTTCTTT
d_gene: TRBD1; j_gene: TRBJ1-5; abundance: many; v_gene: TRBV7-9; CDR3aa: CASSDRDRGNNQPQHF; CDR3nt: TGTGCCAGCAGCGACCGGGACAGGGGGAACAATCAGCCCCAGCATTTT
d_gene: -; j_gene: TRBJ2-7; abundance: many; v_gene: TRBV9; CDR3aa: CASSVGSTYEQYF; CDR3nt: TGTGCCAGCAGCGTAGGATCCACCTACGAGCAGTACTTC
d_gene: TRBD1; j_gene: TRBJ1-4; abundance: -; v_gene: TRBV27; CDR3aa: CASSSLRDRVGSNEKLFF; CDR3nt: TGTGCCAGCAGTAGCCTCCGGGACAGGGTAGGATCTAATGAAAAACTGTTTTTT
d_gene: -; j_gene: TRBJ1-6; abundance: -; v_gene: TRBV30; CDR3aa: CAWELNSPLHF; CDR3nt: TGTGCCTGGGAACTAAATTCACCCCTCCACTTT
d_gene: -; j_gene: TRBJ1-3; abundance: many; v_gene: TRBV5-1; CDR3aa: CASSPHPTSGNTIYF; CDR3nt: TGCGCCAGCAGCCCCCACCCTACATCTGGAAACACCATATATTTT
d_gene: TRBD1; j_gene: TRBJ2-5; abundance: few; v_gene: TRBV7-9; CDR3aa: CASSLAGTGKETQYF; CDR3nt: TGTGCCAGCAGCTTAGCCGGGACAGGGAAGGAGACCCAGTACTTC